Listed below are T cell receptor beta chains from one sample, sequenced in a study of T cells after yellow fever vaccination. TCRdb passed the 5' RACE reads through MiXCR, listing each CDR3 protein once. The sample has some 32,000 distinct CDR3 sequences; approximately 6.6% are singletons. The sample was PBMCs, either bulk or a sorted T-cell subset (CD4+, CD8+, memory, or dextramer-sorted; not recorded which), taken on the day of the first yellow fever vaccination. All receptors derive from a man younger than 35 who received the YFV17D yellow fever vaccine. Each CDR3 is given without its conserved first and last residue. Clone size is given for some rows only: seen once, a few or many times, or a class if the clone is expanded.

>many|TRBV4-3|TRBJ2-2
ASSQVGRAKGRELF
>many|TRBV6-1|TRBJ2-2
ASSEGQGPANTGELF
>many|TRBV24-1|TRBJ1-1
ATSQGEVTEAF
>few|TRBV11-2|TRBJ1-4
ASSLDRGSWVNEKLF
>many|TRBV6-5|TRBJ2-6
ASHTGGVSGANVLT
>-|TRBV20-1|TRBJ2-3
SATDRGLDTQY
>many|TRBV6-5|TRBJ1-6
ASSYAQGVSPLH
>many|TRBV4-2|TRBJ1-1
ASSHGGVSNTEAF
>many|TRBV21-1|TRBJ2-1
ASSQDRGQDNEQF
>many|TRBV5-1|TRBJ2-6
ASSLVARAALLSGANVLT
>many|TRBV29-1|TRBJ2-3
SVGKRGGDTDTQY
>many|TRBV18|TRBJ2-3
ASSPERTQY
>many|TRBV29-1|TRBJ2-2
SVGAPGAGTGELF
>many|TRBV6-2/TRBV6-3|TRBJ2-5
ASNNIPGQIFQETQY
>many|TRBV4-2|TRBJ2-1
ASSQDKGLVRDNEQF
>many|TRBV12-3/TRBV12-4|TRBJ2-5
ASSLNPGGAETQY
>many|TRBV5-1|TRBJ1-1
ASSLLPMNTEAF
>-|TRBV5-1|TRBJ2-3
ASSLSASTDTQY
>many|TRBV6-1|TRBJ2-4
ASQPRDGKNIQY
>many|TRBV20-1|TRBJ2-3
SASGLIASGGTDTQY
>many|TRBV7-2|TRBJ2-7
ASSLALNPRTTYEQY
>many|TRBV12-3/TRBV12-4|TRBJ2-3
ASSPMILSAN
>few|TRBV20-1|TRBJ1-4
SAPQPGQGNEKLF
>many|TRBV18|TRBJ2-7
ASSESETYEQY
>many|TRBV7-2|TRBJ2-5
ASSLGPGNGETQY
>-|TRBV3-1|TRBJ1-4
ASSQGTVGGEKLF
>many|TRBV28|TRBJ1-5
ASSWIPRQPQH
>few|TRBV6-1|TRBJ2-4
ASSPEAGPKNIQY
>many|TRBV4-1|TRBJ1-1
ASSQAPLGSGVTEAF
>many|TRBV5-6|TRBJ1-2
ASSLWESGYT
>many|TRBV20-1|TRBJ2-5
SATGLYQETQY
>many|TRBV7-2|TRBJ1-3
ASSSMARSGNTIY
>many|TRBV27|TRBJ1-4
ASSLSTRGSEKLF
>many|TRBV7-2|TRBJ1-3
ASSPGPGRDTIY
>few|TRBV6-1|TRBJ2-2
ASSRGQGWTGELF
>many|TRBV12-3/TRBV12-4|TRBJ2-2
ASSSNRGRFTGELF
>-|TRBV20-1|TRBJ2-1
SARDPRGGYNEQF
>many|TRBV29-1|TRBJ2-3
SVGNSGTDTQY
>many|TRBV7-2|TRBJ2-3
ASSDPGLAMNTQY
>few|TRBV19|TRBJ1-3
ASSIERRQPIY
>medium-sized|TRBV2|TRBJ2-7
ASTQGGHLYEQY
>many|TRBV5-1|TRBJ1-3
ASTPTSGNTIY
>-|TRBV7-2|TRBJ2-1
ASSLGTGDLQF
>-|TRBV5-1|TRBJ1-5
ASSPQGGSNQPQH
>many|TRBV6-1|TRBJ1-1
ASSEWGNGAAIEAF
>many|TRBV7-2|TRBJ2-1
ASSATSSGEQF
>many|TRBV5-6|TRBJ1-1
ASSLWTVNTEAF
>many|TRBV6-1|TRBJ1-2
ASSNPTGSWGYT
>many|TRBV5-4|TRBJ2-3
ASIPGAGGGTDTQY
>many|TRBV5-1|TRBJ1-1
ASSPERNTEAF
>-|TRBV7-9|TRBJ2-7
ASSHSAWLAHEQY
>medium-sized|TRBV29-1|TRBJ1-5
SVEDGRGGNQPQH
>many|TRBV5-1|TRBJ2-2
ASSRDTSNTGELF
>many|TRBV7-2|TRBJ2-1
ASRGSSGSYNEQF
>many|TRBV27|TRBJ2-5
ASRGLLETQY